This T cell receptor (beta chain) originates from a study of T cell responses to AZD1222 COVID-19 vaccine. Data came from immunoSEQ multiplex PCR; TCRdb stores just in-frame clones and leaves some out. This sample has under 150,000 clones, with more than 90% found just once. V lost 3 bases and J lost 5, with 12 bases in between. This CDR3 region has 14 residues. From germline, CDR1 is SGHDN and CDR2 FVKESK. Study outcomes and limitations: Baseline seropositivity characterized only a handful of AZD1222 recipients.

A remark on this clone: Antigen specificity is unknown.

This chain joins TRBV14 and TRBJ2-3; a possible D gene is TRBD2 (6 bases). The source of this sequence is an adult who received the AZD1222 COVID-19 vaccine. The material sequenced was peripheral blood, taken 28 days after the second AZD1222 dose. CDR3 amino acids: CASSQALGGDTQYF. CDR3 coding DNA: TGTGCCAGCAGCCAGGCGCTCGGGGGAGATACGCAGTATTTT.